A single sample is the source of the 19 T cell receptor beta chains below, sequenced in a study of blood T cell repertoires in COVID-19. The data were produced by immunoSEQ multiplex PCR, yet TCRdb's version contains in-frame clones alone and is incomplete. The data contain roughly 110,000 clones, approximately 86% of them singletons. Sequencing was carried out using peripheral blood. The source of these receptors is a man aged 35 to 55 with acute or convalescent COVID-19.

This clone was recorded only once. This chain joins TRBV10-2 and TRBJ2-1; D uncertain. Germline CDR1 reads WSHSY; CDR2 reads SAAADI. Trimming took 4 bases from V and 6 from J, leaving 4 bases between them. This CDR3 contains 11 residues. CDR3 sequence: CASSAVNEQFF. CDR3 sequence (DNA): TGCGCCAGCAGTGCAGTCAATGAGCAGTTCTTC.

The genes are TRBV3-1 (or the pseudogene TRBV3-2) and TRBJ2-5; perhaps TRBD2 as D (6 bases). Germline lookup yields CDR1 LGHDT and CDR2 YNNKEL (reference sequence). V shed 4 bases and J shed 7 bases, with 13 bases lying between them. This CDR3 is built from 13 residues. The CDR3, as DNA: TGTGCCAGCAGCCGGGAGGCGGTGGGGACCCAGTACTTC. This sequence encodes CASSREAVGTQYF.

The V gene is TRBV21-1, the J gene TRBJ2-7; TRBD2 is taken as the D call from the table, unchecked against the DNA. TRBV21-1 is tagged as a pseudogene. This CDR3 has 14 residues. The CDR3 DNA reads TGTGCCAGCAGCAAACTAGCGGGAGTTTACGAGCAGTACTTC. As protein: CASSKLAGVYEQYF.

J is TRBJ1-2 and V is TRBV19, with D tentatively TRBD1 (5 bases). The CDR3 runs to 15 residues. The germline V gene has CDR1 LNHDA and CDR2 SQIVND (reference sequence). Trimming removed 2 bases at V and 4 bases at J, with 14 bases between. The CDR3 region is CASSINRQKPYGYTF. The CDR3, as DNA: TGTGCCAGTAGTATAAACAGACAGAAACCCTATGGCTACACCTTC.

On this clone: The sample carries other DNA sequences with the same CDR3. CDR3 in DNA: TGTGCCAGCAGTTTCAGGGTCGACTATGGCTACACCTTC. Translation gives CASSFRVDYGYTF. This chain connects TRBV6-5 to TRBJ1-2; tentative D call: TRBD1 (5 bases). Trimming cost V 4 bases and J 3 bases, with 9 bases left between them. The CDR3 has 13 residues. CDR1 MNHEY and CDR2 SVGAGI come from the germline V gene.

The chain uses TRBV10-3 and TRBJ2-7; TRBD1 aligns across 7 bases. The CDR3 runs 15 residues. The ends lost 10 bases at V and 2 bases at J; junction bases unmatched: 14. Germline V gives CDR1 ENHRY, CDR2 SYGVKD. The DNA for the CDR3 is TGTGCCACTATGAGACAGGGTGAAATTACCTACGAGCAGTACTTC. Its protein product is CATMRQGEITYEQYF.

The gene calls are TRBV29-1 and TRBJ2-6; D ambiguous. Looked up from germline, CDR1 is SQVTM and CDR2 is ANQGSEA. There are 12 residues in the CDR3. The V end was cut by 6 bases, the J end by 9 bases, with 12 bases between. The CDR3 DNA sequence: TGCAGCGTGGAAACGGTGAGCAACGTCCTGACTTTC. Translation: CSVETVSNVLTF.

The chain combines TRBV9 with TRBJ1-1, with D unresolved. The germline V gene encodes CDR1 SGDLS and CDR2 YYNGEE. This CDR3 contains 14 residues. V was cut by 2 bases and J by 2 bases, with 10 bases left in between. The DNA of the CDR3 is TGTGCCAGCAGCGTGGCTCAGGAAAACACTGAAGCTTTCTTT. Translating gives CASSVAQENTEAFF.

The V call is TRBV27, the J call TRBJ2-1; TRBD2 might be the D (6 bases). V lost 8 bases to trimming and J lost 6 bases, with 29 bases between them. CDR3 size: 18 residues. Germline CDR1 MNHEY, CDR2 SMNVEV (reference sequence). CDR3 protein: CASLAVGGPAGISNEQFF. The CDR3 DNA sequence: TGTGCCAGCCTTGCTGTTGGGGGTCCAGCGGGCATCTCCAATGAGCAGTTCTTC.

V gene TRBV6-5 combines with J gene TRBJ2-4; the match to TRBD1 covers 8 bases. This CDR3 is 15 amino acids long. Germline V lookup: CDR1 MNHEY, CDR2 SVGAGI. Losses at the gene ends were 7 bases for V and 8 bases for J; bases not matched to a gene: 13. The CDR3 DNA follows: TGTGCCAGCAACACTCAGGGGGCGGGTTCTGACATTCAGTACTTC. Its protein product is CASNTQGAGSDIQYF.

The chain joins TRBV6-6 to TRBJ1-2; no clear D. Per the germline V gene, CDR1 is MNHNY and CDR2 is SVGAGI (reference sequence). V was trimmed by 7 bases and J by 8 bases, leaving 17 bases between them. The CDR3 runs to 13 residues. CDR3: CASTTTGGFGYTF. As DNA, the CDR3 is TGTGCCAGCACCACTACGGGAGGTTTCGGCTACACCTTC.

V is TRBV29-1 and J is TRBJ1-2; TRBD1 might be the D (5 bases). Trimming stripped 4 bases from V and 7 bases from J, with 16 bases between. This CDR3 is 13 amino acids long. Germline CDR1 and CDR2: SQVTM and ANQGSEA. Here the CDR3 reads CSVGSRGGSGYTF. CDR3 nucleotides: TGCAGCGTTGGATCGAGGGGCGGGAGTGGCTACACCTTC. Supplemented by reference TRBV29-1 and TRBJ1-2, the full variable domain reads SAVISQKPSRDICQRGTSLTIQCQVDSQVTMMFWYRQQPGQSLTLIATANQGSEATYESGFVIDKFPISRPNLTFSTLTVSNMSPEDSSIYLCSVGSRGGSGYTFGSGTRLTVV.

CDR3 nucleotide sequence: TGTGCCAGCAGCCAAGGTGGACAGAATGAAAAACTGTTTTTT. Its translation: CASSQGGQNEKLFF. The chain employs TRBV3-1 (or the pseudogene TRBV3-2) and TRBJ1-4, with D possibly TRBD1 on 6 matching bases. CDR1 and CDR2 (germline): LGHDT, YNNKEL (reference sequence). Trimming removed 1 base at V and 5 bases at J, with 8 bases between. The CDR3 length is 14 residues.

The chain carries TRBV6-5 and TRBJ2-7, with D possibly matching TRBD1 (5 bases). The CDR3 has 15 amino acids. V gave up 7 bases and J gave up 0 bases, with 16 bases separating them. The germline CDR1 and CDR2 sequences are MNHEY and SVGAGI. The CDR3 protein is CASTPVRVGSYEQYF. The DNA for the CDR3 is TGTGCCAGCACACCGGTCAGGGTGGGCTCCTACGAGCAGTACTTC.

The CDR3 DNA reads TGTGCCAGCAGCTTACTAGCGGGGGGGCCTGAGACCCAGTACTTC. Protein sequence: CASSLLAGGPETQYF. The chain couples TRBV7-9 to TRBJ2-5, with 12 nucleotides matching TRBD2. The V gene end was trimmed by 2 bases and the J gene end by 5 bases; junction bases not matched to a gene: 3. There are 15 residues in the CDR3. Germline V gene data show CDR1 as SEHNR and CDR2 as FQNEAQ (reference sequence).

The genes are TRBV5-1 and TRBJ1-1; D perhaps matches TRBD1 (5 bases). Trimming removed 0 bases at V and 1 base at J, with 10 bases between. The CDR3 has 15 amino acids. CDR1 is SGHRS, CDR2 YFSETQ, per germline. The CDR3 sequence is CASSLAGGPNTEAFF. In nucleotides, the CDR3 is TGCGCCAGCAGCTTGGCCGGGGGACCGAACACTGAAGCTTTCTTT.

This clone is a singleton in its sample. V gene TRBV15 combines with J gene TRBJ1-4, with a tentative D call TRBD1 (5 bases). Trimming removed 5 bases from V and 4 bases from J, with 17 bases in between. CDR1 LNHNV and CDR2 YYDKDF come from the germline V gene (reference sequence). The CDR3 is 16 amino acids. CDR3 protein: CATSARRDFGNEKLFF. The CDR3 DNA follows: TGTGCCACCAGCGCCAGGCGGGACTTCGGTAATGAAAAACTGTTTTTT.

The V and J genes are TRBV30 and TRBJ1-4; tentative D call: TRBD1 (5 bases). Trimming took 2 bases from V and 4 from J, leaving 8 bases between them. Germline values: CDR1 GTSNPN, CDR2 SVGIG (reference sequence). CDR3 length: 13 residues. The CDR3 loop reads CAWSKGLNEKLFF. The DNA for the CDR3 is TGTGCCTGGAGTAAGGGACTTAATGAAAAACTGTTTTTT.

The genes are TRBV4-1 and TRBJ2-1, with a weak D call TRBD1 (6 bases). CDR3 length equals 15 residues. Germline CDR1 is MGHRA and CDR2 is YSYEKL. The V and J ends lost 2 bases and 8 bases respectively, with 16 bases between them. The CDR3: CASSQMGAPFDEQFF. Written as DNA, the CDR3 is TGCGCCAGCAGCCAAATGGGGGCACCCTTTGATGAGCAGTTCTTC.